This TCR beta chain comes out of a study of cytomegalovirus exposure and HLA in healthy donors. Notes on the study in general: Most TCR sequences were uncommon, yet certain public TCRs appeared in many donors. A later analysis reportedly found fewer N-insertions in an Asian-associated ancestry cluster than the roughly 670-donor mean. The later analysis indicated that the majority of CMV-associated TCR beta chains appeared HLA-restricted.

Comment on this clone: Its matching antigen is unknown.

CDR1 is SGHRS and CDR2 is YFSETQ in the germline V gene. Trimming pared 4 bases from V and 7 bases from J, leaving 12 bases between. This CDR3 has 13 amino acids. The PCR ran on 60 Vbeta and 13 Jbeta primers. The data were produced by immunoSEQ multiplex PCR, yet TCRdb's version contains in-frame clones alone and is incomplete. The sample has around 140,000 clones, 75% to 90% seen once. Sample: PBMCs. This clonotype was sampled from a middle-aged man in good health and CMV-seronegative. The chain has TRBV5-1 and TRBJ2-1, with TRBD2 as a possible D gene (5 bases). In nucleotides, the CDR3 is TGCGCCAGCAGCGAAGCGGACCTAAATGAGCAGTTCTTC. This gives the protein CASSEADLNEQFF.